Sequencing of this TCR beta chain was carried out in a study of blood T cells in healthy people across ages. The CDR3 extends over 18 amino acids. V lost 7 bases, J lost 4 bases, and 26 bases lay in between. Primers used in a second PCR of roughly 6 to 11 cycles were a sample-barcoded 5' primer and a J-beta primer mix. One entry per CDR3 protein, called by TCRdb with MiXCR from the 5' RACE reads. The top ten clones hold around 11% of a sample with 1.6 million or so distinct CDR3 sequences, around 36% of them seen once. This TCR was sampled from a woman in her twenties or thirties in good health. The V gene is TRBV12-3 or TRBV12-4, the J gene TRBJ2-1; a weak D match, TRBD2 (6 bases). Sequenced material: blood. CDR3 loop: CASTNPPLSKRGYNEQFF. CDR3 nucleotide sequence: TGTGCCAGCACCAACCCCCCTCTTTCCAAACGGGGGTACAATGAGCAGTTCTTC.